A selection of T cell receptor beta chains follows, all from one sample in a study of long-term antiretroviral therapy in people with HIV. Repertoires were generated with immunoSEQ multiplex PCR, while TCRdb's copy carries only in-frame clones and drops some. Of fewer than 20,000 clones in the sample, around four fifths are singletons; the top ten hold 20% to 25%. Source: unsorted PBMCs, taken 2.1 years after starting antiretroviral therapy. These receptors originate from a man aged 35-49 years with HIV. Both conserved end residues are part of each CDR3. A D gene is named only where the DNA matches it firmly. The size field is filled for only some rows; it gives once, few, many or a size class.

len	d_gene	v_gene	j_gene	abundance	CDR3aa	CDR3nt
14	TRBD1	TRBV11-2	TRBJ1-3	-	CASSRTGAGNTIYF	TGTGCCAGCAGCCGGACAGGGGCCGGAAACACCATATATTTT
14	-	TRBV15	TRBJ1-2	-	CATSRRGRADGYTF	TGTGCCACCAGCAGAAGGGGCCGGGCCGACGGCTACACCTTC
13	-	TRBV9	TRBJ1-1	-	CASSVSPGTEAFF	TGTGCCAGCAGCGTAAGCCCCGGGACTGAAGCTTTCTTT
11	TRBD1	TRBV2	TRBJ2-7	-	CANGQEYEQYF	TGTGCCAACGGACAGGAGTACGAGCAGTACTTC
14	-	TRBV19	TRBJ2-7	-	CASITPGGTYEQYF	TGTGCCAGTATTACGCCCGGTGGGACCTACGAGCAGTACTTC
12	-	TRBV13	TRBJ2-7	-	CASSLIGLEQYF	TGTGCCAGCAGCTTGATAGGTTTGGAGCAGTACTTC
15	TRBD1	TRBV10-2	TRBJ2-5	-	CASSAQGRVGETQYF	TGCGCCAGCAGTGCACAGGGGCGGGTAGGAGAGACCCAGTACTTC
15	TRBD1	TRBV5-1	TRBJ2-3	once	CASSSDRGGTDTQYF	TGCGCCAGCAGCTCCGACAGGGGTGGCACAGATACGCAGTATTTT
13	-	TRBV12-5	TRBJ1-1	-	CASGLWGNTEAFF	TGTGCTAGTGGTTTGTGGGGGAACACTGAAGCTTTCTTT
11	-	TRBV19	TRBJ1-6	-	CASTNGSPLHF	TGTGCCAGTACCAACGGCTCACCCCTCCACTTT
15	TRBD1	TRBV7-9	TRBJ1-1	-	CASSPGQAGGTEAFF	TGTGCCAGCAGCCCGGGACAGGCCGGGGGGACTGAAGCTTTCTTT
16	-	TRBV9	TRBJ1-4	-	CASSPTTGSTNEKLFF	TGTGCCAGCAGCCCGACCACAGGGTCAACTAATGAAAAACTGTTTTTT
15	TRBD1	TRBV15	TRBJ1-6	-	CATSRVRDRDSPLHF	TGTGCCACCAGCAGAGTCCGGGACAGAGATTCACCCCTCCACTTT
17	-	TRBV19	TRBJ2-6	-	CASSNWLANSGANVLTF	TGTGCCAGTAGTAATTGGCTCGCTAACTCTGGGGCCAACGTCCTGACTTTC
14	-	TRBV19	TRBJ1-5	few	CASSIMPGVQPQHF	TGTGCCAGTAGTATTATGCCGGGGGTTCAGCCCCAGCATTTT
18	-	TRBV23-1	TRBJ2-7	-	CASSQSPGRRNGKKEQYF	TGCGCCAGCAGTCAATCCCCCGGCCGGCGTAATGGAAAGAAGGAGCAGTACTTC
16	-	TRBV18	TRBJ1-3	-	CASSPKRGSAGNTIYF	TGTGCCAGCTCACCAAAGAGGGGATCGGCTGGAAACACCATATATTTT
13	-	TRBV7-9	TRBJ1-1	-	CASSLGGMREAFF	TGTGCCAGCAGCTTAGGAGGGATGAGGGAAGCTTTCTTT
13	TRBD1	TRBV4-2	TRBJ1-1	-	CASSQGTGHEAFF	TGTGCCAGCAGCCAAGGGACAGGGCATGAAGCTTTCTTT
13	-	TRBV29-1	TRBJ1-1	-	CSTPAGNGAEAFF	TGCAGCACCCCGGCAGGGAATGGGGCTGAAGCTTTCTTT
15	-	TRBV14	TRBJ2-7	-	CASSQDEALPYEQYF	TGTGCCAGCAGCCAAGATGAAGCGCTGCCCTACGAGCAGTACTTC
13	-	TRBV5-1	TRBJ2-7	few	CASSAGTAGEQYF	TGCGCCAGCAGCGCCGGGACAGCGGGGGAGCAGTACTTC
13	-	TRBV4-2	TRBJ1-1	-	CASSQELNTEAFF	TGTGCCAGCAGCCAAGAACTTAACACTGAAGCTTTCTTT
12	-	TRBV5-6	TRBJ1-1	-	CASSLVATEAFF	TGTGCCAGCAGCTTAGTGGCAACTGAAGCTTTCTTT
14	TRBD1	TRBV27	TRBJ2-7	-	CASSLGDSSYEQYF	TGTGCCAGCAGTTTAGGGGACAGCAGCTACGAGCAGTACTTC
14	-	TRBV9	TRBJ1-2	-	CASSEEGLNYGYTF	TGTGCCAGCAGCGAGGAGGGGTTGAACTATGGCTACACCTTC
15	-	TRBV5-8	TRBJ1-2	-	CASSLGETGFYGYTF	TGTGCCAGCAGCTTGGGGGAGACAGGCTTCTATGGCTACACCTTC
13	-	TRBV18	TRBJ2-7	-	CASSGTANYEQYF	TGTGCCAGCTCCGGGACGGCAAACTACGAGCAGTACTTC
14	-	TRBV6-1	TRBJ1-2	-	CASSEGRANYGYTF	TGTGCCAGCAGTGAAGGCCGAGCTAACTATGGCTACACCTTC
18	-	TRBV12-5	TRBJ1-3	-	CASGLVVLAGSSGNTIYF	TGTGCTAGTGGTTTGGTAGTCTTAGCGGGGAGCTCTGGAAACACCATATATTTT